This paragraph covers one T cell receptor beta chain sequence. Its antigen is unidentified. With 60 Vbeta and 13 Jbeta primers, the PCR was carried out. Only in-frame clones appear in the TCRdb table, and some are missing; sequencing was by immunoSEQ multiplex PCR. In the table there are over 120,000 clones, about 76% of which are singletons. These data are taken from a study of cytomegalovirus exposure and HLA in healthy donors. The study, taken as a whole, reports: For most TCR beta V segments, an earlier analysis put the productive rate at about 90% or about 30% of the time. TCR sequences were mostly rare, though some public TCRs occurred in many donors. By a later analysis, the bulk of CMV-associated TCR beta chains appeared HLA-restricted.

Germline-derived CDR1 and CDR2 are SGHTS and YDEGEE. The CDR3 extends over 15 amino acids. The V gene lost 1 base and the J gene lost 2 bases, with 10 bases spanning the gap. This chain links TRBV5-8 with TRBJ1-5, with TRBD1 as a possible D gene (5 bases). Sequences were obtained from PBMCs. This TCR was sampled from a male donor in good health and CMV-seronegative. The CDR3 DNA follows: TGTGCCAGCAGCTTGACTGGGGGGGGCAATCAGCCCCAGCATTTT. Its protein product is CASSLTGGGNQPQHF.